The sequence of this T cell receptor (beta chain) was determined in a study of identical twins. A universal primer site was incorporated via template switching, and the cDNA contained unique molecular identifiers. Each CDR3 protein is one row after TCRdb ran MiXCR on the 5' RACE reads. The table has over 200,000 distinct CDR3 sequences, 6.5% seen once. Germline loops: CDR1 SNHLY, CDR2 FYNNEI. Germline trimming cut 7 bases from V and 5 bases from J; bases unmatched to any gene: 19. The CDR3 runs to 17 residues. In addition, the sample was reused for a study of T cells expressing NK-cell markers. From that second work: In the group of eight sequenced donors, seven were HCMV-seropositive and one was seronegative.

Sequences were obtained from CD8+ T cells sorted from blood. This chain joins TRBV2 and TRBJ2-7; 8 nucleotides match TRBD2. The TCR comes from a woman aged 18-35 years in good health. CDR3 loop: CASTHDRGGRTPHEQYF. CDR3 DNA: TGTGCCAGCACCCATGACCGCGGGGGGCGAACCCCCCACGAGCAGTACTTC.